This TCR beta chain was observed in a study of blood T cell repertoires in COVID-19. Overall study context: Whether acute or convalescent, the COVID-19 samples came from the United States, Italy and Spain. Sample material is recorded as cDNA or gDNA derived from T cells, B-cell-depleted T cells, or PBMCs.

In the original workflow: Estimated nucleated cell counts came from reference gene primer amplification. Generated by immunoSEQ multiplex PCR, the TCRdb table keeps only in-frame clones and is missing some. Clone size and V and J calls were adopted from that table, with D and trimming inferred from the DNA. The sample includes tens of thousands of clones, approximately 74% of them seen just once. The CDR3 contains 13 residues. Input material: peripheral blood. This chain links TRBV21-1 with TRBJ1-6. TRBV21-1 counts as a pseudogene. The TCR originated in a man in his sixties or seventies with COVID-19, enrolled during active disease. Here the CDR3 DNA reads TGTGCCAGCGAGGAGGTCTATAATTCACCCCTCCACTTT. It is translated as CASEEVYNSPLHF.